This TCR beta chain was profiled in a study of CD8+ T cells in alopecia areata. Study overall: Twice daily, treated patients received 5 to 10 mg of oral tofacitinib.

Extraction and reverse transcription of RNA yielded cDNA as the sequencing template. The repertoire was sequenced with immunoSEQ multiplex PCR; TCRdb's copy has only in-frame clones and lacks some. The table includes about 210,000 clones, 64% detected once. V was clipped by 1 base and J by 4 bases, with 11 bases between them. Germline CDR1 and CDR2: KGHSH and LQKENI. This CDR3 is 16 amino acids long. Treatment noted: oral pan-JAK inhibitor, 5-10 mg twice daily. This sequence was found in a human donor with alopecia areata. The chain has TRBV18 and TRBJ2-6; D remains ambiguous. The specimen comprised CD4+ T cells sorted from blood, sampled at week 4, from a patient treated with tofacitinib. The CDR3 sequence: CASSPQRYSGANVLTF. For the CDR3, the DNA is TGTGCCAGCTCACCACAAAGATATTCGGGGGCCAACGTCCTGACTTTC. Full variable domain (remainder filled in from reference TRBV18 and TRBJ2-6): NAGVMQNPRHLVRRRGQEARLRCSPMKGHSHVYWYRQLPEEGLKFMVYLQKENIIDESGMPKERFSAEFPKEGPSILRIQQVVRGDSAAYFCASSPQRYSGANVLTFGAGSRLTVL.